This TCR beta chain was identified in a study of cytomegalovirus exposure and HLA in healthy donors. Study results and limitations: Associated with cytomegalovirus, according to the listing, were 150 to 200 TCR beta chains. Despite most TCR sequences being rare, some public TCRs occurred in many donors. In a later analysis, the majority of CMV-associated beta chains seemingly showed HLA restriction.

This clone was observed once. Its antigen is still unknown. The V and J ends lost 5 bases and 1 base respectively, with 8 bases between them. The CDR3 sequence is 13 residues long. Germline values: CDR1 MNHNY, CDR2 SVGAGI (reference sequence). The PCR ran on 60 Vbeta and 13 Jbeta primers. Repertoires were generated with immunoSEQ multiplex PCR, while TCRdb's copy carries only in-frame clones and drops some. The data contain under 200,000 clones, roughly 85% of them seen just once; the ten biggest clones take up over 13%. Donors sampled were nominally healthy, though unrecorded immune exposures were likely.

The rearrangement links TRBV6-6 to TRBJ2-5, with no clear D. The specimen was PBMCs. The clonotype originates from a man aged 50 or older in good health and CMV-seropositive. The CDR3 DNA follows: TGTGCCAGCAGTCGTGTACTCCAAGAGACCCAGTACTTC. Translated, it gives CASSRVLQETQYF.